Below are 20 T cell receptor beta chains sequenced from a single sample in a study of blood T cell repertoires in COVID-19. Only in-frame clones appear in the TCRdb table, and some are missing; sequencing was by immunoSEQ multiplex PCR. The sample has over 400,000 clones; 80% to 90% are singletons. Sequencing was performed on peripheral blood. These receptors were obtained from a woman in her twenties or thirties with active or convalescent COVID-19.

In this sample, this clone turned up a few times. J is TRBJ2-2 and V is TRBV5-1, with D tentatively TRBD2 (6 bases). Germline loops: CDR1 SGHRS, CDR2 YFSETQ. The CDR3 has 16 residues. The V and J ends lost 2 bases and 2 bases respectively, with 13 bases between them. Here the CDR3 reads CASSLRVGSNTGELFF. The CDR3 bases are TGCGCCAGCAGCTTAAGGGTCGGGAGTAACACCGGGGAGCTGTTTTTT.

Written as DNA, the CDR3 is TGTGCCAGCAGCAAGGAGACAGGGTATGACGAAAAACTGTTTTTT. It is translated as CASSKETGYDEKLFF. The gene calls are TRBV21-1 and TRBJ1-4; the D call in the table, TRBD1, was not verified against the DNA. TRBV21-1 is a known pseudogene. The CDR3 runs to 15 residues.

The chain's CDR3 is CASSPGHSGEKLFF. CDR3 in DNA: TGTGCCAGCAGCCCGGGACACTCCGGTGAAAAACTGTTTTTT. The chain employs TRBV6-5 and TRBJ1-4; D is possibly TRBD1 (6 bases). The CDR3 runs 14 residues. Germline V gene lookup returns CDR1 MNHEY and CDR2 SVGAGI. V lost 6 bases and J lost 7, with 15 bases in between.

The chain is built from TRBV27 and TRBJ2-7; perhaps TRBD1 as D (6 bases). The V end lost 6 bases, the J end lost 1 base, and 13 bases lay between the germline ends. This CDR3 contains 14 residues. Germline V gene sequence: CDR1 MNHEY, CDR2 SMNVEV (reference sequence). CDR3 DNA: TGTGCCAGCAGGCCCGGGACAAGGTCCTACGAGCAGTACTTC. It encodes CASRPGTRSYEQYF.

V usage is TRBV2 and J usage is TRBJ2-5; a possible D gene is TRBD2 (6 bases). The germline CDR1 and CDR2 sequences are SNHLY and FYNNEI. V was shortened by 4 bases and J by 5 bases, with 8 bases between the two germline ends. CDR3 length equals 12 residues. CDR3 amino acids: CASSAGAETQYF. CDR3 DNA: TGTGCCAGCAGTGCGGGAGCGGAGACCCAGTACTTC.

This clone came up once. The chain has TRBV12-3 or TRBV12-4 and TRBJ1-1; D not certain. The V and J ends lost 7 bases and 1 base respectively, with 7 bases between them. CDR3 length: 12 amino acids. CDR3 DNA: TGTGCCAGCATCTACAGGAACACTGAAGCTTTCTTT. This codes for CASIYRNTEAFF.

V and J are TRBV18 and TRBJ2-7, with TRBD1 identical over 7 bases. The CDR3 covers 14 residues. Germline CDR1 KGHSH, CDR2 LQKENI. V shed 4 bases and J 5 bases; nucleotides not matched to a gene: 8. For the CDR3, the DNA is TGTGCCAGCTCACAGATAGACAGGGTCCACGAGCAGTACTTC. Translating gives CASSQIDRVHEQYF.

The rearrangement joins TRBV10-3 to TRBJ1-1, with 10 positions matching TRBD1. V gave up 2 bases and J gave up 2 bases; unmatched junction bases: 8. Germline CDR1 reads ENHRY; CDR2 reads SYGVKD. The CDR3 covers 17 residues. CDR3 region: CAISERGTGEPNTEAFF. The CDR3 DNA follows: TGTGCCATCAGTGAGCGAGGGACAGGGGAACCCAACACTGAAGCTTTCTTT.

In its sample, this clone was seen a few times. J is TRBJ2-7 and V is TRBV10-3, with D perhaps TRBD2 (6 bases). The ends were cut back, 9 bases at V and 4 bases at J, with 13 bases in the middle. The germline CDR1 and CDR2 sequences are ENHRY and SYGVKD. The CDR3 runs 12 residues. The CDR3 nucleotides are TGTGCCATGCAGGGAGCGGGTTACGAGCAGTACTTC. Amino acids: CAMQGAGYEQYF.

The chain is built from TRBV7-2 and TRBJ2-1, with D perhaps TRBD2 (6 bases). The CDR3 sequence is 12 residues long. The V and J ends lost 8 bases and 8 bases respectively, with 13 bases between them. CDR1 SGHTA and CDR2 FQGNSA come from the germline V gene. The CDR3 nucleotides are TGTGCCAGCGGGTCCGGAGGGGATGAGCAGTTCTTC. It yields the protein CASGSGGDEQFF.

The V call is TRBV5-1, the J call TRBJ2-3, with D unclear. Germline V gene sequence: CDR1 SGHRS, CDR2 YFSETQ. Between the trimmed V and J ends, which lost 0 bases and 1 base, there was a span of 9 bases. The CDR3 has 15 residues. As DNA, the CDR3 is TGCGCCAGCAGCTTGGCGGTAACTGGCACAGATACGCAGTATTTT. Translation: CASSLAVTGTDTQYF.

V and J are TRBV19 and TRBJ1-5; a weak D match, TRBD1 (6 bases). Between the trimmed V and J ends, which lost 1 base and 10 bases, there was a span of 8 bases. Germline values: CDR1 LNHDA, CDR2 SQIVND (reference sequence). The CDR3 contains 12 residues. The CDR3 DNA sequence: TGTGCCAGTAGTATAGTACAGGGCCCCCAGCATTTT. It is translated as CASSIVQGPQHF.

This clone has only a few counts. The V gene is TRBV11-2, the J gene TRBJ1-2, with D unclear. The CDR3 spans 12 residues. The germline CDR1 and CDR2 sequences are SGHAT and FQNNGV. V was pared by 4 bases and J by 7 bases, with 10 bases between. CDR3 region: CASSSLRGGYTF. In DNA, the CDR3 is TGTGCCAGCAGCTCACTGCGTGGTGGCTACACCTTC.

As DNA, the CDR3 is TGTGCCAGCAGCTTATTGGAACAGGGGGCAGGCGAGCAGTACTTC. Amino acids: CASSLLEQGAGEQYF. The chain uses TRBV5-4 and TRBJ2-7; 9 bases line up with TRBD1. CDR1 is SGHNT and CDR2 is YYREEE in the germline V gene (reference sequence). V was pared by 2 bases and J by 6 bases, with 9 bases of the junction left unmatched. The CDR3 extends over 15 amino acids. Drawing the rest from reference TRBV5-4 and TRBJ2-7, the complete variable domain is ETGVTQSPTHLIKTRGQQVTLRCSSQSGHNTVSWYQQALGQGPQFIFQYYREEENGRGNFPPRFSGLQFPNYSSELNVNALELDDSALYLCASSLLEQGAGEQYFGPGTRLTVT.

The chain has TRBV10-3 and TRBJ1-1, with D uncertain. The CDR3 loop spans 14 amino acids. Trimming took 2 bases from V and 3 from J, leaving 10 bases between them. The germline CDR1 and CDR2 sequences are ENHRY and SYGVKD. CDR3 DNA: TGTGCCATCAGTGAGCCGTTGAGGGACACTGAAGCTTTCTTT. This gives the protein CAISEPLRDTEAFF.

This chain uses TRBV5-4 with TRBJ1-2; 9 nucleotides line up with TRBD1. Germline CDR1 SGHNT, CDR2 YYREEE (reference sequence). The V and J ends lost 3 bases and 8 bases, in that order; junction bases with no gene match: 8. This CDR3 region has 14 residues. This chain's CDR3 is CASSWDREKYGYTF. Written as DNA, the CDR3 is TGTGCCAGCAGCTGGGACAGGGAGAAATACGGCTACACCTTC.

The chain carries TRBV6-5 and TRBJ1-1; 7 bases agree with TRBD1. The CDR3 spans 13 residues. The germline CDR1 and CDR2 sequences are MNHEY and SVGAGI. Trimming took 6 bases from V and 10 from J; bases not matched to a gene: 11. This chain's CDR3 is CASREGARDRAFF. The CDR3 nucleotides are TGTGCCAGCAGAGAGGGGGCCCGGGATAGAGCTTTCTTT.

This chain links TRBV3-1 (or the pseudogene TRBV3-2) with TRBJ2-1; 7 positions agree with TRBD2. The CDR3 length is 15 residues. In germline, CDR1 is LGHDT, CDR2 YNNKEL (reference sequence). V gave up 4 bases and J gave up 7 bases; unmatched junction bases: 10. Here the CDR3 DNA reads TGTGCCAGCAGCCTAGGACCGGGACTAAGTAATGAGCAGTTCTTC. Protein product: CASSLGPGLSNEQFF.

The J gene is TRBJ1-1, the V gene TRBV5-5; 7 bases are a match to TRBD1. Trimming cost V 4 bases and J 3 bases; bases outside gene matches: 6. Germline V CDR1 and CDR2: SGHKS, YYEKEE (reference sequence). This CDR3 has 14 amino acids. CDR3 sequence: CASSIRQGYTEAFF. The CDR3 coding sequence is TGTGCCAGCAGCATACGACAGGGCTACACTGAAGCTTTCTTT.

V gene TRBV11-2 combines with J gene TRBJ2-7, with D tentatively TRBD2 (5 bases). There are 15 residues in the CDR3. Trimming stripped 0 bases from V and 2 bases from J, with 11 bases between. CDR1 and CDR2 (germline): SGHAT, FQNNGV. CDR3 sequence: CASSLDWRAAYEQYF. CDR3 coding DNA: TGTGCCAGCAGCTTAGATTGGCGGGCGGCCTACGAGCAGTACTTC. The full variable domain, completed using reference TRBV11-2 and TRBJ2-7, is EAGVAQSPRYKIIEKRQSVAFWCNPISGHATLYWYQQILGQGPKLLIQFQNNGVVDDSQLPKDRFSAERLKGVDSTLKIQPAKLEDSAVYLCASSLDWRAAYEQYFGPGTRLTVT.